The following is a TCR beta chain sequence with its context. A multiplex PCR was run with 60 Vbeta primers and 13 Jbeta primers. Method: immunoSEQ multiplex PCR; TCRdb's copy keeps in-frame clones and lacks some. Of 120,000 or so clones listed, roughly 82% are singletons. The record originates from a study of cytomegalovirus exposure and HLA in healthy donors. The CDR3 spans 15 residues. Germline-derived CDR1 and CDR2 are SEHNR and FQNEAQ (reference sequence). V was cut by 5 bases and J by 2 bases, with 13 bases left in between. The sequence was collected from a woman between 18 and 29 years old in good health and CMV-seronegative. The chain uses TRBV7-9 and TRBJ1-5, with D uncertain. Sequencing was performed on PBMCs. CDR3 residues: CASSEWTEGNQPQHF. The CDR3 DNA follows: TGTGCCAGCAGCGAATGGACGGAGGGCAATCAGCCCCAGCATTTT.